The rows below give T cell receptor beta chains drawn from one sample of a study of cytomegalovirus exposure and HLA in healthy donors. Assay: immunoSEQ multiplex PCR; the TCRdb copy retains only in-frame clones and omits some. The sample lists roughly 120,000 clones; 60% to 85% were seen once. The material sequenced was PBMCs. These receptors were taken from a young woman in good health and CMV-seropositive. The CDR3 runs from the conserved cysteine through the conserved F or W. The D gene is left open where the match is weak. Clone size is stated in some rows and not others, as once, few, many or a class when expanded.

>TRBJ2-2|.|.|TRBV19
CASSPYRTNTGELFF
TGTGCCAGTAGTCCCTACAGGACCAACACCGGGGAGCTGTTTTTT
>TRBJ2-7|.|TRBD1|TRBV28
CAIHGQGSYEQYF
TGTGCCATCCATGGACAGGGCAGCTACGAGCAGTACTTC
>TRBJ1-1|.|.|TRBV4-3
CASSQEGGGEAFF
TGCGCCAGCAGCCAAGAAGGGGGGGGTGAAGCTTTCTTT
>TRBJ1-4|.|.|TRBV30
CAWSVLDQLFF
TGTGCCTGGAGTGTACTAGACCAACTGTTTTTT
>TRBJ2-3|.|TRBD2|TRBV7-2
CASSLGSGGPTSTDTQYF
TGTGCCAGCAGCTTAGGAAGCGGGGGGCCCACTAGCACAGATACGCAGTATTTT
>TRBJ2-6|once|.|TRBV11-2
CASSSRGSGANVLTF
TGTGCCAGCAGCTCCCGGGGCTCTGGGGCCAACGTCCTGACTTTC
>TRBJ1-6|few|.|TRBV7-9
CASGRVESPLHF
TGTGCCAGCGGCAGGGTTGAGTCACCCCTCCACTTT
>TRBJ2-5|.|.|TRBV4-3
CASSLQIGETQYF
TGCGCCAGCAGCCTTCAAATCGGGGAGACCCAGTACTTC
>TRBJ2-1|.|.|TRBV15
CATSRSVGAVQPVVF
TGTGCCACCAGCAGGTCGGTAGGAGCAGTCCAGCCCGTGGTCTTC
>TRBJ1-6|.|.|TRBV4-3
CASSQGGLTYNSPLHF
TGCGCCAGCAGCCAAGGGGGACTTACCTATAATTCACCCCTCCACTTT
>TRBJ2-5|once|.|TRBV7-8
CASSLPWGRDQETQYF
TGTGCCAGCAGCTTGCCCTGGGGCAGGGACCAAGAGACCCAGTACTTC
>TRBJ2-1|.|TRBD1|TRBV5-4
CASSFLLGQGYHNEQFF
TGTGCCAGCAGCTTTCTCCTGGGACAGGGTTACCACAATGAGCAGTTCTTC
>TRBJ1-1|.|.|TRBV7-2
CASSRQRNTEAFF
TGTGCCAGCAGTCGACAGAGGAACACTGAAGCTTTCTTT
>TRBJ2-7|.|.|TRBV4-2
CASSQDVRGATYEQYF
TGTGCCAGCAGCCAAGATGTAAGGGGCGCTACCTACGAGCAGTACTTC
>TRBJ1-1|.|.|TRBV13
CASSPLGVYTEAFF
TGTGCCAGCAGCCCCTTAGGGGTATACACTGAAGCTTTCTTT
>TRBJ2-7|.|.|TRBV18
CASSTSRDEQYF
TGTGCCAGCTCAACCAGCCGGGACGAGCAGTACTTC
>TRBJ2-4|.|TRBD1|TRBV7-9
CASSLAGQGVAKNIQYF
TGTGCCAGCAGCTTAGCTGGGCAGGGGGTGGCCAAAAACATTCAGTACTTC
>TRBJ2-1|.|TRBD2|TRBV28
CASSPVWGGSYNEQFF
TGTGCCAGCAGCCCCGTTTGGGGGGGCTCCTACAATGAGCAGTTCTTC
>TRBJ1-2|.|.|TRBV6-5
CASSRQENYGYTF
TGTGCCAGCAGTCGGCAGGAAAACTATGGCTACACCTTC
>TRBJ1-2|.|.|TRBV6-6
CASSYSSDYGYTF
TGTGCCAGCAGTTACTCGTCGGACTATGGCTACACCTTC
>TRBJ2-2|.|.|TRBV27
CASSPLWGGDNTGELFF
TGTGCCAGCAGCCCCCTCTGGGGCGGGGACAACACCGGGGAGCTGTTTTTT
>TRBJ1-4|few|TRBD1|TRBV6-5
CASSYDRGRDNEKLFF
TGTGCCAGCAGTTACGACAGGGGCCGGGATAATGAAAAACTGTTTTTT